This T cell receptor beta chain appears in the sequencing data of a study of beta chain features in type 1 diabetes. Findings of the study overall: Moderate but significant shortening of TCRB CDR3s was recorded in all four CD4+ subsets from Type 1 diabetes patients.

Sequenced material consisted of expressed TCRB transcripts (all of the isolated RNA was reverse transcribed). The repertoire was sequenced with immunoSEQ multiplex PCR; TCRdb's copy has only in-frame clones and lacks some. The sample has almost 250,000 clones, around 14% seen once. The CDR3 extends over 16 amino acids. The V gene end was trimmed by 2 bases and the J gene end by 1 base; junction bases not matched to a gene: 3. The germline V gene encodes CDR1 SGHRS and CDR2 YFSETQ. A few counts support this clone. The antigen is undetermined. Sequencing was done on a sample of naive CD4+ T cells from blood. The clonotype originates from a woman in her forties in good health. The rearrangement uses TRBV5-1 and TRBJ2-1; 10 bases align to TRBD2. CDR3 region: CASSFLAGVSYNEQFF. The DNA for the CDR3 is TGCGCCAGCAGCTTCCTAGCGGGGGTGTCCTACAATGAGCAGTTCTTC.